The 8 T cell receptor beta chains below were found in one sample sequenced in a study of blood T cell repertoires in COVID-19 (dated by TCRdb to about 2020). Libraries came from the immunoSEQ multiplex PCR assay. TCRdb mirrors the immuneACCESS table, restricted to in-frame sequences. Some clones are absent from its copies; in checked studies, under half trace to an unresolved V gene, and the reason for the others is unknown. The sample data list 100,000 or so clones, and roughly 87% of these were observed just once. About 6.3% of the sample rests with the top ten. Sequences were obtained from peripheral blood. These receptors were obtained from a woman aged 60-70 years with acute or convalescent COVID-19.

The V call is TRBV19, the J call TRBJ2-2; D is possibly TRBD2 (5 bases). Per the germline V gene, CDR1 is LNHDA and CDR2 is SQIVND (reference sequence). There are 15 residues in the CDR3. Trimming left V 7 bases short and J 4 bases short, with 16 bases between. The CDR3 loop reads CASIPSAVGTGELFF. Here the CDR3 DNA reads TGTGCCAGTATTCCGTCAGCGGTCGGCACCGGGGAGCTGTTTTTT.

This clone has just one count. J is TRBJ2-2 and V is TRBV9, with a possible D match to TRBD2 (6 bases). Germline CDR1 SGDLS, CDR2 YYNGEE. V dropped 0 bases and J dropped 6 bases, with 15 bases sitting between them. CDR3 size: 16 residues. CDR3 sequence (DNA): TGTGCCAGCAGCGTAGCTATCGGGGGTGCGGCCGGGGAGCTGTTTTTT. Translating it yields CASSVAIGGAAGELFF.

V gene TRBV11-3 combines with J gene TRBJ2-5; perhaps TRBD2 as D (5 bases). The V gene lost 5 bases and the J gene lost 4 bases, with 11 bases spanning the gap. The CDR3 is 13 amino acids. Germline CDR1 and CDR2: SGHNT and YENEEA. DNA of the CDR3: TGTGCCAGCAGCCGGACGGACTTAGAGACCCAGTACTTC. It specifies CASSRTDLETQYF. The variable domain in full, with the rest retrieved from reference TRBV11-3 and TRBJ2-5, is EAGVVQSPRYKIIEKKQPVAFWCNPISGHNTLYWYLQNLGQGPELLIRYENEEAVDDSQLPKDRFSAERLKGVDSTLKIQPAELGDSAVYLCASSRTDLETQYFGPGTRLLVL.

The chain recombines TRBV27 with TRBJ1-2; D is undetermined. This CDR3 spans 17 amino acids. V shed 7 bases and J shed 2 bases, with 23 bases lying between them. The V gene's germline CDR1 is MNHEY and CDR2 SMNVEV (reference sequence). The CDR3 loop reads CASTSHFDGGRNYGYTF. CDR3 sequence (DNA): TGTGCCAGCACCTCCCATTTCGACGGAGGGAGGAACTATGGCTACACCTTC.

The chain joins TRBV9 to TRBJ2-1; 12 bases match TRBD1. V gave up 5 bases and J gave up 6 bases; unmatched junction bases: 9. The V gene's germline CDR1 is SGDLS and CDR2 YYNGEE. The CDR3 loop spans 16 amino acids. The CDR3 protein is CASSQRGDRGLNEQFF. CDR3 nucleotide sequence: TGTGCCAGCAGTCAGAGAGGGGACAGGGGGCTCAATGAGCAGTTCTTC.

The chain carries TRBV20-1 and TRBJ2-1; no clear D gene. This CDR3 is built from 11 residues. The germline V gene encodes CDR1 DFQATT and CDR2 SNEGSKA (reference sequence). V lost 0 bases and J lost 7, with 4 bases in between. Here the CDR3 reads CSARDENEQFF. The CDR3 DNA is TGCAGTGCTAGAGATGAGAATGAGCAGTTCTTC.

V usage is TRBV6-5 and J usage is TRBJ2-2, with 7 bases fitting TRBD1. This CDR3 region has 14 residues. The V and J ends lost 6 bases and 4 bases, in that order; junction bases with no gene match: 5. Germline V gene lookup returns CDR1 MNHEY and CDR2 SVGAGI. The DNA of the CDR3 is TGTGCCAGCAGGACGACAGGGAGCACCGGGGAGCTGTTTTTT. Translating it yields CASRTTGSTGELFF.

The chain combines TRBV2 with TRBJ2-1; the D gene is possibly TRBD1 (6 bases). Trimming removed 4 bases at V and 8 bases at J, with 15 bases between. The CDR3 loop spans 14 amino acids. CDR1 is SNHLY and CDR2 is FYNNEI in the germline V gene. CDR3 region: CASSASGVRDEQFF. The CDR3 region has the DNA TGTGCCAGCAGTGCCTCAGGGGTTCGGGATGAGCAGTTCTTC. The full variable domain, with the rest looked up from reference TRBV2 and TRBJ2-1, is EPEVTQTPSHQVTQMGQEVILRCVPISNHLYFYWYRQILGQKVEFLVSFYNNEISEKSEIFDDQFSVERPDGSNFTLKIRSTKLEDSAMYFCASSASGVRDEQFFGPGTRLTVL.